The present entry profiles one T cell receptor (beta chain) with its context. These data originate in a study of blood T cell repertoires in COVID-19. Across the whole study: Sources were T cells, B-cell-depleted T cells, or PBMCs; the material itself was cDNA or gDNA.

The age range of participants was 18 to 89 years, with residence in about two dozen US areas. In assigning cohorts, the study relied on participant-reported clinical history. In the authors' workflow: Amplifying reference gene primers gave estimates of nucleated cell counts. Sequencing was performed with immunoSEQ multiplex PCR; in TCRdb, only in-frame clones are kept and a portion is missing. V, J and clone size derive from that table, while D and trimming were established from the DNA sequence. Of roughly 260,000 clones in the sample, around 90% were seen once. This TCR derives from a human donor in a cohort exposed to, infected with or recovered from COVID-19 (not recorded which). The donor label of this sample is uncertain. Source material: PBMCs or T cells enriched from blood (not recorded which).

Written as DNA, the CDR3 is TGTGCCAGCAGCTTAGAAGTTTCCGGGAATGGCTACACCTTC. Protein sequence: CASSLEVSGNGYTF. This chain uses TRBV13 with TRBJ1-2; D is ambiguous. Germline V gene sequence: CDR1 PRHDT, CDR2 FYEKMQ (reference sequence). Trimming removed 1 base from V and 6 bases from J, with 12 bases in between. The CDR3 runs to 14 residues.